The 8 T cell receptor beta chains reported below all come from one sample, sequenced in a study of T cells in Graves' hyperthyroidism and ophthalmopathy. The source material, RNA transcripts, was used to amplify TCR beta CDR3 regions. HTBI primers were the set used in a first-round RT-PCR of the TCR CDR3. TCRdb re-derived calls from the multiplex PCR reads in MiXCR, one entry per CDR3 protein. Among about 570,000 distinct CDR3 sequences listed, under 60% were seen once. Source material: peripheral blood or thyroid tissue (not recorded which). Source of these receptors: an adult woman with Graves' disease, either hyperthyroidism or ophthalmopathy (not recorded which).

This clonotype was counted ten times or more. The rearrangement links TRBV19 to TRBJ1-1; D remains unclear. CDR3 size: 14 residues. Germline assignment: CDR1 LNHDA and CDR2 SQIVND (reference sequence). V gave up 7 bases and J gave up 7 bases, with 19 bases separating them. In DNA, the CDR3 is TGTGCCAGTACCCCGGCCCACGCGACCATTGAAGCTTTCTTT. It encodes CASTPAHATIEAFF.

This clonotype was seen repeatedly, ten times or more. V is TRBV7-2 and J is TRBJ2-5; D perhaps matches TRBD1 (5 bases). Looked up from germline, CDR1 is SGHTA and CDR2 is FQGNSA. This CDR3 is built from 14 residues. The germline V and J ends were trimmed by 5 bases and 1 base, with 11 bases remaining between them. The CDR3 spells CASSPLGLQETQYF. The CDR3 DNA follows: TGTGCCAGCAGCCCCTTGGGGCTCCAAGAGACCCAGTACTTC.

This chain connects TRBV15 to TRBJ1-2, with 8 bases fitting TRBD1. The CDR3 is 15 residues long. Germline V gene lookup returns CDR1 LNHNV and CDR2 YYDKDF (reference sequence). The V and J ends lost 0 bases and 4 bases, in that order; junction bases with no gene match: 4. CDR3 in amino acids: CATSREGQGGYGYTF. The CDR3 DNA is TGTGCCACCAGCAGAGAAGGACAGGGAGGCTATGGCTACACCTTC.

This clonotype was picked up many times. The chain combines TRBV7-9 with TRBJ2-5, with a weak D call TRBD2 (6 bases). Germline-derived CDR1 and CDR2 are SEHNR and FQNEAQ (reference sequence). V lost 1 base, J lost 5 bases, and 17 bases lay in between. This CDR3 has 16 amino acids. The CDR3 nucleotides read TGTGCCAGCAGCTTAGGGCGGCGATGGGAGGAGGAGACCCAGTACTTC. Amino acid sequence: CASSLGRRWEEETQYF.

This clonotype was seen just once. The CDR3 is CSADSRTYEQYF. In DNA, the CDR3 is TGCAGTGCCGACAGTCGAACCTACGAGCAGTACTTC. The V gene is TRBV20-1, the J gene TRBJ2-7, with D possibly TRBD1 on 5 matching bases. V lost 6 bases and J 2 bases, leaving 11 bases between the germline ends. Per the germline V gene, CDR1 is DFQATT and CDR2 is SNEGSKA (reference sequence). The CDR3 is 12 residues long.

This clonotype has a count of ten or more. V gene TRBV4-1 combines with J gene TRBJ2-7; 9 positions match TRBD1. The CDR3 totals 15 residues. V was clipped by 3 bases and J by 2 bases; unmatched bases: 5. The germline V gene encodes CDR1 MGHRA and CDR2 YSYEKL. The CDR3 region has the DNA TGCGCCAGCAGCCAGGCGGGACAGGGCCCCTACGAGCAGTACTTC. Translating it yields CASSQAGQGPYEQYF.

The genes are TRBV6-1 and TRBJ2-5; 9 bases are a match to TRBD1. Germline V gives CDR1 MNHNS, CDR2 SASEGT. This CDR3 contains 14 residues. V lost 4 bases, J lost 5 bases, and 5 bases stayed unmatched. The CDR3 bases are TGTGCCAGCAGTGCCCGGGACAGGGCGGAGACCCAGTACTTC. This codes for CASSARDRAETQYF.

This clonotype was seen at least ten times. J is TRBJ1-6 and V is TRBV6-5; D possibly corresponds to TRBD1 (5 bases). Deletions cut 7 bases from V and 8 bases from J, with 12 bases between. This CDR3 is built from 13 residues. Per germline, CDR1 MNHEY and CDR2 SVGAGI. The CDR3 here is CASKAGVDSPLHF. In DNA, the CDR3 is TGTGCCAGCAAGGCGGGGGTTGATTCACCCCTCCACTTT.